This TCR delta chain was sequenced in a study of γδ T cells in repeated Plasmodium falciparum infection. TCRdb reprocessed the multiplex PCR reads using CATT. Counted here are tens of thousands of delta-chain clones, 1.6% occurring once; the ten biggest clones make up roughly 8.6%. Study results and caveats: Repeated controlled infections reportedly drove waves of new clonotype selection in Vdelta2-negative, mostly Vdelta1+, gammadelta repertoires.

Vgamma9/Vdelta2+ and Vdelta2-negative gammadelta T cells were flow-sorted from PBMC for bulk sequencing. A few counts support this clone. Its specificity is not known. The protein TCRdb gives is from a much larger clone and does not agree with this DNA's translation at residue 17, likely a read error; the protein shown here comes from the DNA. CDR1 and CDR2 (germline): GEAIGNYY, EKD. The CDR3 is 19 residues long. The TCR was taken from a pool of human donors (malaria-infected and uninfected, not separated). Sequenced: gamma-delta T cells from blood. The J gene has no call, while the V gene is TRDV2; the table gives TRDD3 as D, unverified against the DNA. CDR3 protein: CACDIVLGDGSGVTDKPIF. CDR3 sequence (DNA): TGTGCCTGTGACATCGTACTGGGGGACGGCTCGGGAGTCACCGATAAACCCATCTTT.